The 25 T cell receptor beta chains presented below share a single source sample, sequenced in a study of long-term antiretroviral therapy in people with HIV. Sequencing used immunoSEQ v3.0 at survey level. The assay was immunoSEQ multiplex PCR, and TCRdb's table has in-frame clones only and misses some. Among approximately 14,000 clones listed, about 80% were seen once. The input for sequencing was unsorted PBMCs, taken 3.2 years before starting antiretroviral therapy. The origin of the receptors is a man aged 35 to 55 with HIV.

This clone was seen a few times. This chain joins TRBV6-5 and TRBJ1-2; D possibly corresponds to TRBD1 (5 bases). The V gene lost 2 bases and the J gene lost 6 bases, with 13 bases spanning the gap. Per the germline V gene, CDR1 is MNHEY and CDR2 is SVGAGI. This CDR3 has 14 amino acids. The chain's CDR3 is CASSYTGGDDGYTF. CDR3 nucleotides: TGTGCCAGCAGTTACACGGGGGGAGATGATGGCTACACCTTC.

The sample holds one count of this clone. This chain joins TRBV18 and TRBJ2-1; a weak D match, TRBD2 (5 bases). In germline, CDR1 is KGHSH, CDR2 LQKENI. V lost 4 bases to trimming and J lost 7 bases, with 5 bases between them. The CDR3 totals 11 residues. The CDR3 bases are TGTGCCAGCTCACGGGAGAATGAGCAGTTCTTC. Translating gives CASSRENEQFF.

The chain joins TRBV11-2 to TRBJ2-7; D is unclear. The germline V and J ends were trimmed by 4 bases and 5 bases, with 9 bases remaining between them. The germline CDR1 and CDR2 sequences are SGHAT and FQNNGV. The CDR3 length is 12 residues. For the CDR3, the DNA is TGTGCCAGCAGCTCTAGGATGAACGAGCAGTACTTC. Translating gives CASSSRMNEQYF.

This clone has more than one count but fewer than ten. The chain has TRBV6-1 and TRBJ1-2, with TRBD1 as a possible D gene (5 bases). This CDR3 comprises 15 residues. Trimming cost V 1 base and J 5 bases, with 14 bases left between them. Germline assignment: CDR1 MNHNS and CDR2 SASEGT. In DNA, the CDR3 is TGTGCCAGCAGTGAAGAGGTGGCAGGGAGGTATGGCTACACCTTC. It translates to CASSEEVAGRYGYTF.

The chain combines TRBV4-2 with TRBJ2-3, with 13 bases fitting TRBD2. The CDR3 runs to 18 residues. With 0 bases clipped from V and 0 bases from J, the junction kept 3 bases outside the gene matches. Looked up from germline, CDR1 is LGHNA and CDR2 is YNFKEQ. CDR3: CASSQDGLAGESTDTQYF. The DNA for the CDR3 is TGTGCCAGCAGCCAAGATGGACTAGCGGGGGAGAGCACAGATACGCAGTATTTT.

This clone appeared once. The chain carries TRBV2 and TRBJ2-7; 7 positions match TRBD2. Germline-derived CDR1 and CDR2 are SNHLY and FYNNEI. The V and J ends lost 6 bases and 0 bases, in that order; junction bases with no gene match: 2. The CDR3 covers 13 residues. CDR3 region: CASRGTTSYEQYF. Written as DNA, the CDR3 is TGTGCCAGCAGGGGGACTACCTCCTACGAGCAGTACTTC. The whole variable domain, filled in from reference TRBV2 and TRBJ2-7, reads EPEVTQTPSHQVTQMGQEVILRCVPISNHLYFYWYRQILGQKVEFLVSFYNNEISEKSEIFDDQFSVERPDGSNFTLKIRSTKLEDSAMYFCASRGTTSYEQYFGPGTRLTVT.

J is TRBJ2-2 and V is TRBV5-1, with TRBD1 identical over 10 bases. This CDR3 spans 15 amino acids. Losses at the gene ends were 5 bases for V and 5 bases for J; bases not matched to a gene: 6. Germline CDR1 SGHRS, CDR2 YFSETQ. CDR3 in amino acids: CASRSTGGGTGELFF. The CDR3 DNA sequence: TGCGCCAGCAGATCGACAGGGGGCGGAACCGGGGAGCTGTTTTTT.

This clone has only a few counts. The chain recombines TRBV2 with TRBJ1-1; D unresolved. CDR1 and CDR2 from the germline V gene are SNHLY and FYNNEI. V was trimmed by 3 bases and J by 4 bases, leaving 12 bases between them. The CDR3 spans 14 residues. The CDR3 is CASSEVNEGTEAFF. CDR3 coding DNA: TGTGCCAGCAGTGAGGTTAACGAGGGCACTGAAGCTTTCTTT.

The J gene is TRBJ2-7, the V gene TRBV2; 8 nucleotides match TRBD1. The V segment lost 4 bases and the J segment 7 bases; nucleotides outside the gene matches: 9. CDR1 and CDR2 (germline): SNHLY, FYNNEI. The CDR3 runs to 14 residues. Here the CDR3 DNA reads TGTGCCAGCAGTGCCCGGGACAGGCCTTGGGAGCAGTACTTC. Residues: CASSARDRPWEQYF.

The rearrangement links TRBV9 to TRBJ1-1; tentative D call: TRBD1 (5 bases). This CDR3 is built from 15 residues. Germline loops: CDR1 SGDLS, CDR2 YYNGEE. V was trimmed by 4 bases and J by 0 bases, leaving 13 bases between them. CDR3 bases: TGTGCCAGCAGCCCACGGGGGGTCATGAACACTGAAGCTTTCTTT. Residues: CASSPRGVMNTEAFF.

The chain combines TRBV23-1 with TRBJ1-1; D might be TRBD1 (5 bases). TRBV23-1 has ORF status, its function being uncertain. This CDR3 has 17 residues. The V gene lost 2 bases and the J gene lost 4 bases, with 20 bases spanning the gap. The CDR3: CASSQPKPGRPSTEAFF. Here the CDR3 DNA reads TGCGCCAGCAGTCAACCCAAACCGGGACGGCCGAGCACTGAAGCTTTCTTT.

The chain links TRBV10-2 to TRBJ1-2, with 7 bases that match TRBD1. The CDR3 consists of 18 residues. CDR1 and CDR2 from the germline V gene are WSHSY and SAAADI. V trimming: 5 bases; J trimming: 0 bases; junction bases outside the gene matches: 15. The CDR3 nucleotides read TGCGCCAGCAGTTCGTTCAGGGGGGGCCCTAATACTAACTATGGCTACACCTTC. As protein: CASSSFRGGPNTNYGYTF.

The V and J genes are TRBV10-2 and TRBJ1-3, with TRBD1 identical over 9 bases. This CDR3 region has 17 residues. The germline V gene encodes CDR1 WSHSY and CDR2 SAAADI. Losses at the gene ends were 8 bases for V and 4 bases for J; bases not matched to a gene: 15. The CDR3 coding sequence is TGCGCCAGCTCCCTGGGTCCCGGGACAGGGAGAGGAAACACCATATATTTT. It is translated as CASSLGPGTGRGNTIYF.

This chain links TRBV30 with TRBJ2-5; tentative D call: TRBD2 (6 bases). Trimming took 2 bases from V and 2 from J, leaving 15 bases between them. The CDR3 is 15 amino acids. Germline loops: CDR1 GTSNPN, CDR2 SVGIG (reference sequence). The CDR3 region is CAWSPGSGLQETQYF. In nucleotides, the CDR3 is TGTGCCTGGAGTCCCGGTAGCGGACTGCAAGAGACCCAGTACTTC.

This clone was observed a few times. The chain carries TRBV5-4 and TRBJ2-2; 8 nucleotides match TRBD2. The CDR3 contains 16 residues. Losses at the gene ends were 3 bases for V and 0 bases for J; bases not matched to a gene: 4. CDR1 is SGHNT and CDR2 is YYREEE in the germline V gene (reference sequence). As DNA, the CDR3 is TGTGCCAGCAGCTCGGTAGCGGGGACGAACACCGGGGAGCTGTTTTTT. This codes for CASSSVAGTNTGELFF. Full variable domain (outside the CDR3, taken from reference TRBV5-4 and TRBJ2-2): ETGVTQSPTHLIKTRGQQVTLRCSSQSGHNTVSWYQQALGQGPQFIFQYYREEENGRGNFPPRFSGLQFPNYSSELNVNALELDDSALYLCASSSVAGTNTGELFFGEGSRLTVL.

The V call is TRBV28, the J call TRBJ2-7; a possible D gene is TRBD1 (6 bases). The CDR3 runs to 14 residues. Trimming removed 7 bases from V and 4 bases from J, with 17 bases in between. Germline CDR1 reads MDHEN; CDR2 reads SYDVKM. CDR3 residues: CASTPGGVTYEQYF. The CDR3 nucleotides are TGTGCCAGCACCCCTGGGGGCGTTACGTACGAGCAGTACTTC.

This clone was observed once. The genes are TRBV7-6 and TRBJ1-4, with D possibly being TRBD1 (5 bases). Germline V gene sequence: CDR1 SGHVS, CDR2 FNYEAQ. V lost 2 bases, J lost 11 bases, and 12 bases lay in between. The CDR3 length is 13 residues. The DNA of the CDR3 is TGTGCCAGCAGCTTAAATTGGGGGGACAAACTGTTTTTT. It translates to CASSLNWGDKLFF.

This chain joins TRBV13 and TRBJ2-3, with D maybe TRBD2 (6 bases). Trimming stripped 4 bases from V and 0 bases from J, with 11 bases between. The CDR3 sequence is 15 residues long. Germline CDR1 and CDR2: PRHDT and FYEKMQ (reference sequence). Written as DNA, the CDR3 is TGTGCCAGCAGCTCCGGGACTTTGAGCACAGATACGCAGTATTTT. It yields the protein CASSSGTLSTDTQYF.

The V call is TRBV2, the J call TRBJ1-5; 8 bases map to TRBD1. Germline CDR1 and CDR2: SNHLY and FYNNEI. The CDR3 runs 14 residues. Losses at the gene ends were 7 bases for V and 2 bases for J; bases not matched to a gene: 4. The CDR3 sequence: CASTEDRGNQPQHF. In DNA, the CDR3 is TGTGCCAGCACCGAGGACAGGGGCAATCAGCCCCAGCATTTT.

The chain is built from TRBV7-8 and TRBJ2-1, with TRBD2 matching 7 bases. This CDR3 region has 13 residues. Germline CDR1 and CDR2: SGHVS and FQNEAQ. After removal of 5 bases from V and 3 bases from J, the junction contained 1 base not matched to a gene. The CDR3 here is CASSGGVYNEQFF. The CDR3 DNA reads as TGTGCCAGCAGCGGGGGGGTCTACAATGAGCAGTTCTTC.

This clone was seen once. The gene calls are TRBV19 and TRBJ2-7; no firm D call. The CDR3 runs 11 residues. The V gene lost 5 bases and the J gene lost 2 bases, with 4 bases spanning the gap. Germline V gene lookup returns CDR1 LNHDA and CDR2 SQIVND (reference sequence). CDR3 in amino acids: CASSSAYEQYF. Here the CDR3 DNA reads TGTGCCAGTAGTTCCGCCTACGAGCAGTACTTC.

The genes are TRBV25-1 and TRBJ2-7, with TRBD1 matching over 10 bases. V shed 5 bases, J shed 2 bases, and the junction held 6 bases outside the gene matches. From germline, CDR1 is MGHDK and CDR2 SYGVNS. The CDR3 loop spans 15 amino acids. For the CDR3, the DNA is TGTGCCAGCAGTCGAAGGGGACAGGGGACCTACGAGCAGTACTTC. Translating gives CASSRRGQGTYEQYF.

This rearrangement joins TRBV14 to TRBJ1-2; TRBD1 agrees at 8 bases. The V gene's germline CDR1 is SGHDN and CDR2 FVKESK. The CDR3 spans 17 residues. V trimming: 4 bases; J trimming: 0 bases; junction bases outside the gene matches: 10. CDR3 sequence reads: CASSRRQGPLANYGYTF. The CDR3 region has the DNA TGTGCCAGCAGCCGTCGACAGGGGCCCTTGGCTAACTATGGCTACACCTTC.

In this sample, this clone turned up once. CDR3 protein: CASSLESYGYTF. The CDR3 DNA sequence: TGCGCCAGCAGCTTGGAGTCGTATGGCTACACCTTC. The genes are TRBV5-1 and TRBJ1-2; no reliable D call. The CDR3 consists of 12 residues. The germline CDR1 and CDR2 sequences are SGHRS and YFSETQ. Between the trimmed V and J ends, which lost 0 bases and 5 bases, there was a span of 5 bases.

The chain recombines TRBV18 with TRBJ1-2; the D gene is possibly TRBD1 (5 bases). Germline CDR1 KGHSH, CDR2 LQKENI. Trimming pared 6 bases from V and 6 bases from J, leaving 14 bases between. CDR3 size: 13 residues. Written as DNA, the CDR3 is TGTGCCAGCTCCCCCGGACAAGGAGATGGCTACACCTTC. Its translation: CASSPGQGDGYTF.